This T cell receptor beta chain was identified during a study of T-cell memory formation after mild COVID-19. TCRdb analysed the 5' RACE reads with MiXCR anew, one entry per CDR3 protein. The sample has some 150,000 distinct CDR3 sequences, under 30% seen once. Germline V gene sequence: CDR1 SGHAT, CDR2 FQNNGV. With V trimmed by 6 bases and J by 5 bases, 6 bases remained unmatched. The CDR3 length is 14 residues. This clonotype was detected only a few times. The gene calls are TRBV11-2 and TRBJ2-7, with 11 bases fitting TRBD2. Sequenced: PBMCs or a T cell subset sorted from them (not recorded which). The TCR was taken from an adult woman who had mild COVID-19 (a few samples of this study predate the infection). Cell type and time point are not known. CDR3 nucleotide sequence: TGTGCCAGCAGGCATAGCGGGAGGGCCGACGAGCAGTACTTC. Its translation is CASRHSGRADEQYF.